This T cell receptor (beta chain) was sequenced during a study of T cell repertoires in ileal Crohn's disease. Study results and limitations: Compared with non-smokers, active smokers at surgery showed more clonal expansions.

The table lists this clone with a few counts. The antigen is unknown. Profiling relied on immunoSEQ multiplex PCR, and the TCRdb table lists in-frame clones only, not all of them. The sample contains 13,000 to 15,000 clones, 70% to 90% of which appear only once. CDR3 size: 14 residues. The germline CDR1 and CDR2 sequences are MNHEY and SVGAGI. V was pared by 5 bases and J by 2 bases, with 13 bases between. The clonotype comes from an adult with Crohn's disease. The sample taken for sequencing was ileal tissue. J is TRBJ2-7 and V is TRBV6-5; D is possibly TRBD2 (6 bases). The CDR3 nucleotides are TGTGCCAGCAGTCCCTCGTGGAGGGCCTACGAGCAGTACTTC. The encoded protein is CASSPSWRAYEQYF.